The 30 T cell receptor beta chains below were found in one sample sequenced in a study of blood T cell repertoires in COVID-19. Sequenced by immunoSEQ multiplex PCR; TCRdb stores in-frame clones only, minus some. The sample lists some 130,000 clones; around 73% were seen once. The specimen sequenced was peripheral blood. These TCRs come from a man aged 60-69 years who had recovered from COVID-19.

As regards this clone: One end of the junction does not line up with germline, which may come from a read error. The rearrangement uses TRBV29-1 and TRBJ1-2, with 7 bases fitting TRBD1. CDR1 and CDR2 (germline): SQVTM, ANQGSEA. The CDR3 consists of 10 residues. CDR3 sequence: CSVGRDRLAF. Here the CDR3 DNA reads TGCAGCGTCGGGAGGGACAGACTGGCCTTC.

This clone was seen once. The chain employs TRBV18 and TRBJ2-1; TRBD1 is a possible D gene (5 bases). Germline lookup yields CDR1 KGHSH and CDR2 LQKENI. This CDR3 has 13 residues. Trimming stripped 3 bases from V and 8 bases from J, with 11 bases between. This CDR3 is CASSPGQNYEQFF. CDR3 nucleotide sequence: TGTGCCAGCTCACCGGGGCAGAACTATGAGCAGTTCTTC.

The chain couples TRBV11-2 to TRBJ2-4; no reliable D call. The CDR3 extends over 11 amino acids. The V gene's germline CDR1 is SGHAT and CDR2 FQNNGV. V lost 4 bases and J lost 4, with 2 bases in between. This CDR3 is CASSSKNIQYF. CDR3 DNA: TGTGCCAGCAGCTCAAAAAACATTCAGTACTTC. The full variable domain, with the rest looked up from reference TRBV11-2 and TRBJ2-4, is EAGVAQSPRYKIIEKRQSVAFWCNPISGHATLYWYQQILGQGPKLLIQFQNNGVVDDSQLPKDRFSAERLKGVDSTLKIQPAKLEDSAVYLCASSSKNIQYFGAGTRLSVL.

The chain has TRBV19 and TRBJ2-2; D gene ambiguous. Deletions cut 1 base from V and 3 bases from J, with 9 bases between. CDR1 is LNHDA and CDR2 is SQIVND in the germline V gene (reference sequence). The CDR3 extends over 15 amino acids. The CDR3 sequence: CASSIAVVDTGELFF. The CDR3 bases are TGTGCCAGTAGTATAGCGGTAGTGGACACCGGGGAGCTGTTTTTT.

This clone is medium-sized within its sample. The V and J genes are TRBV11-3 and TRBJ1-1; D is unresolved. Germline assignment: CDR1 SGHNT and CDR2 YENEEA. V gave up 0 bases and J gave up 4 bases, with 6 bases separating them. The CDR3 has 13 residues. Written as DNA, the CDR3 is TGTGCCAGCAGCTTAGAGGGGAGCACTGAAGCTTTCTTT. Translated: CASSLEGSTEAFF.

J is TRBJ2-2 and V is TRBV2, with TRBD2 identical over 9 bases. Unmatched junction bases numbered 12, after V lost 11 bases and J lost 2 bases. The germline V gene encodes CDR1 SNHLY and CDR2 FYNNEI. This CDR3 is built from 16 residues. CDR3 sequence: CAVKGGRASNTGELFF. The DNA of the CDR3 is TGTGCCGTAAAGGGCGGGAGGGCCAGTAACACCGGGGAGCTGTTTTTT.

This chain uses TRBV6-5 with TRBJ2-6; D unresolved. Germline assignment: CDR1 MNHEY and CDR2 SVGAGI. V gave up 2 bases and J gave up 4 bases, with 12 bases separating them. This CDR3 has 16 amino acids. As DNA, the CDR3 is TGTGCCAGCAGTTACGGCGCAGGTACCGGGGCCAACGTCCTGACTTTC. Translated, it gives CASSYGAGTGANVLTF.

The V call is TRBV6-5, the J call TRBJ1-5; 7 bases are shared with TRBD1. Germline values: CDR1 MNHEY, CDR2 SVGAGI. The CDR3 is made up of 15 amino acids. J lost 3 bases, V lost 2 bases, and 4 bases had no gene match. CDR3 sequence: CASSYQQGINQPQHF. DNA for the CDR3: TGTGCCAGCAGTTACCAACAGGGGATCAATCAGCCCCAGCATTTT.

This sequence joins TRBV6-5 and TRBJ1-3; D might be TRBD1 (5 bases). V shed 5 bases and J shed 8 bases, with 16 bases lying between them. Germline-derived CDR1 and CDR2 are MNHEY and SVGAGI. The CDR3 length is 14 residues. This CDR3 is CASSPWGGFDTIYF. DNA for the CDR3: TGTGCCAGCAGTCCCTGGGGGGGGTTTGACACCATATATTTT.

A few counts support this clone. The genes are TRBV5-6 and TRBJ2-7; a weak D match, TRBD2 (6 bases). V was cut by 6 bases and J by 2 bases, with 21 bases left in between. CDR3 length: 16 residues. CDR1 and CDR2 from the germline V gene are SGHDT and YYEEEE. The CDR3 region is CASNENGREPTYEQYF. The CDR3 nucleotides are TGTGCCAGCAACGAAAATGGACGGGAGCCGACCTACGAGCAGTACTTC.

This clone was seen only a few times. The chain links TRBV6-1 to TRBJ1-3, with 8 positions matching TRBD1. The V and J ends lost 3 bases and 6 bases, in that order; junction bases with no gene match: 4. From germline, CDR1 is MNHNS and CDR2 SASEGT. This CDR3 comprises 14 residues. CDR3 coding DNA: TGTGCCAGCAGTGACGGACAGGGCAAAAACACCATATATTTT. It specifies CASSDGQGKNTIYF.

This clone has a single count. The CDR3 coding sequence is TGTGCCAGTAGTATAAGGGCGGCTAGCCCAGATACGCAGTATTTT. Encoded protein: CASSIRAASPDTQYF. The rearrangement links TRBV19 to TRBJ2-3; possibly TRBD2 for D (5 bases). The CDR3 consists of 15 residues. Germline V gives CDR1 LNHDA, CDR2 SQIVND (reference sequence). V was trimmed by 2 bases and J by 4 bases, leaving 13 bases between them.

This clone showed up just once. V gene TRBV5-4 combines with J gene TRBJ2-1; D may be TRBD2 (6 bases). V shed 0 bases and J shed 5 bases, with 9 bases lying between them. CDR3 length: 14 amino acids. Per the germline V gene, CDR1 is SGHNT and CDR2 is YYREEE (reference sequence). The CDR3 bases are TGTGCCAGCAGCTTGGTAGCGGACCACAATGAGCAGTTCTTC. Translating gives CASSLVADHNEQFF. Full variable domain (rest looked up from reference TRBV5-4 and TRBJ2-1): ETGVTQSPTHLIKTRGQQVTLRCSSQSGHNTVSWYQQALGQGPQFIFQYYREEENGRGNFPPRFSGLQFPNYSSELNVNALELDDSALYLCASSLVADHNEQFFGPGTRLTVL.

Written as DNA, the CDR3 is TGTGCCAGCAGCTTAGCCGATACTAGCGGGGCCACCTACGAGCAGTACTTC. This translates into CASSLADTSGATYEQYF. The V call is TRBV7-6, the J call TRBJ2-7; 10 positions agree with TRBD2. Germline V CDR1 and CDR2: SGHVS, FNYEAQ. Trimming removed 0 bases from V and 2 bases from J; junction bases left unmatched: 7. This CDR3 comprises 17 residues.

The chain combines TRBV28 with TRBJ1-2; D gene ambiguous. The germline V gene encodes CDR1 MDHEN and CDR2 SYDVKM. V lost 5 bases to trimming and J lost 4 bases, with 8 bases between them. The CDR3 has 12 amino acids. CDR3 nucleotides: TGTGCCAGCAGTGTCCAGGCCTATGGCTACACCTTC. Translating gives CASSVQAYGYTF.

There are a few counts of this clone. The V call is TRBV6-4, the J call TRBJ2-1, with D tentatively TRBD1 (6 bases). The V gene's germline CDR1 is MRHNA and CDR2 SNTAGT. V lost 4 bases, J lost 7 bases, and 11 bases lay in between. CDR3 length equals 13 residues. CDR3 sequence reads: CASSALTGNEQFF. CDR3 nucleotides: TGTGCCAGCAGTGCCCTCACAGGGAATGAGCAGTTCTTC.

V gene TRBV4-3 combines with J gene TRBJ2-7, with 14 positions matching TRBD2. Looked up from germline, CDR1 is LGHNA and CDR2 is YSLEER. The CDR3 totals 16 residues. Trimming at V came to 2 bases and at J to 2 bases, leaving 2 bases not matched to a gene. The CDR3 nucleotides read TGCGCCAGCAGCCAATCGACTAGCGGGAGGGCCTACGAGCAGTACTTC. Translating it yields CASSQSTSGRAYEQYF.

The chain is built from TRBV5-1 and TRBJ1-3; maybe TRBD1 (5 bases). Trimming took 0 bases from V and 2 from J, leaving 12 bases between them. Germline V gene sequence: CDR1 SGHRS, CDR2 YFSETQ. The CDR3 is 16 residues long. CDR3 bases: TGCGCCAGCAGCTTGGATGGGGGGACTGCTGGAAACACCATATATTTT. Its protein is CASSLDGGTAGNTIYF. The full variable domain, completed using reference TRBV5-1 and TRBJ1-3, is KAGVTQTPRYLIKTRGQQVTLSCSPISGHRSVSWYQQTPGQGLQFLFEYFSETQRNKGNFPGRFSGRQFSNSRSEMNVSTLELGDSALYLCASSLDGGTAGNTIYFGEGSWLTVV.

The V call is TRBV5-1, the J call TRBJ1-2; tentatively, D is TRBD1 (6 bases). CDR3 length equals 16 residues. CDR1 SGHRS and CDR2 YFSETQ come from the germline V gene. Trimming took 4 bases from V and 3 from J, leaving 19 bases between them. CDR3 loop: CASSPTTVRGYYGYTF. CDR3 DNA: TGCGCCAGCAGCCCTACGACGGTGAGGGGGTACTATGGCTACACCTTC.

This sequence joins TRBV4-2 and TRBJ2-5, with 12 positions matching TRBD2. The V gene end was trimmed by 4 bases and the J gene end by 4 bases; junction bases not matched to a gene: 1. The CDR3 sequence is 14 residues long. Germline loops: CDR1 LGHNA, CDR2 YNFKEQ. The CDR3 bases are TGTGCCAGCAGCCGGGGACTAGCGGGAGAGACCCAGTACTTC. Amino acids: CASSRGLAGETQYF.

The V call is TRBV5-3, the J call TRBJ2-7; 8 bases map to TRBD2. TRBV5-3 is an ORF, and what it does is uncertain. This CDR3 contains 18 residues. J was trimmed by 0 bases and V by 3 bases; bases with no gene match: 14. As DNA, the CDR3 is TGTGCCAGAAGCTACTCCGGGACTAGGTGTAAAAGCTCCTACGAGCAGTACTTC. Translated: CARSYSGTRCKSSYEQYF.

The gene calls are TRBV9 and TRBJ1-1; perhaps TRBD1 as D (6 bases). V gave up 0 bases and J gave up 3 bases, with 12 bases separating them. Germline V lookup: CDR1 SGDLS, CDR2 YYNGEE. This CDR3 has 15 amino acids. The CDR3 DNA reads TGTGCCAGCAGCGTAGCTGGGGGCTTTTACACTGAAGCTTTCTTT. Protein product: CASSVAGGFYTEAFF.

This clone is a singleton in its sample. The J gene is TRBJ2-1, the V gene TRBV2, with no clear D. This CDR3 region has 10 residues. V was shortened by 6 bases and J by 11 bases, with 8 bases between the two germline ends. Germline loops: CDR1 SNHLY, CDR2 FYNNEI. CDR3 nucleotide sequence: TGTGCCAGCAGGTTCGGTAAGCAGTTCTTC. Translated, it gives CASRFGKQFF.

The rearrangement uses TRBV27 and TRBJ1-6; possibly TRBD1 for D (6 bases). CDR1 and CDR2 (germline): MNHEY, SMNVEV (reference sequence). The CDR3 runs to 18 residues. With 3 bases removed from V and 0 bases from J, the gap between germline ends came to 15 bases. The CDR3 region is CASSFKGVKSSYNSPLHF. DNA of the CDR3: TGTGCCAGCAGTTTTAAGGGGGTTAAGAGCTCCTATAATTCACCCCTCCACTTT.

This clone showed up many times. J is TRBJ1-3 and V is TRBV7-2; no definite D call. CDR1 SGHTA and CDR2 FQGNSA come from the germline V gene. The CDR3 loop spans 11 amino acids. V was pared by 5 bases and J by 9 bases, with 8 bases between. The CDR3 is CASSLDSTIYF. The DNA of the CDR3 is TGTGCCAGCAGCCTCGATAGCACCATATATTTT.

The genes are TRBV18 and TRBJ2-3; TRBD1 agrees at 11 bases. V lost 3 bases and J lost 4; bases outside the gene matches: 3. The CDR3 runs 15 residues. From germline, CDR1 is KGHSH and CDR2 LQKENI. CDR3 sequence: CASSPRTGGADTQYF. CDR3 DNA: TGTGCCAGCTCACCCAGGACAGGGGGCGCAGATACGCAGTATTTT.

The CDR3 coding sequence is TGCGCCAGCAGCCTCGGACTAGCCAGTGGCACAGATACGCAGTATTTT. Its translation: CASSLGLASGTDTQYF. The rearrangement uses TRBV5-1 and TRBJ2-3; the match to TRBD2 covers 8 bases. The CDR3 sequence is 16 residues long. V was clipped by 4 bases and J by 1 base; unmatched bases: 8. Germline CDR1 SGHRS, CDR2 YFSETQ.

V gene TRBV2 combines with J gene TRBJ2-7, with a weak D call TRBD1 (7 bases). Germline lookup yields CDR1 SNHLY and CDR2 FYNNEI. V dropped 4 bases and J dropped 3 bases, with 10 bases sitting between them. The CDR3 consists of 13 residues. The chain's CDR3 is CASSAQGGYEQYF. The DNA of the CDR3 is TGTGCCAGCAGTGCTCAGGGGGGCTACGAGCAGTACTTC.

The chain combines TRBV9 with TRBJ2-7; D gene uncertain. CDR1 and CDR2 (germline): SGDLS, YYNGEE. The CDR3 runs 13 residues. Trimming left V 0 bases short and J 5 bases short, with 9 bases between. CDR3 coding DNA: TGTGCCAGCAGCGTAGTAGCCCGGGACGAGCAGTACTTC. It codes for CASSVVARDEQYF.

The chain has TRBV9 and TRBJ1-3; 7 bases agree with TRBD1. The ends lost 4 bases at V and 1 base at J; junction bases unmatched: 8. CDR1 and CDR2 (germline): SGDLS, YYNGEE. The CDR3 extends over 16 amino acids. CDR3 residues: CASSFRQGVSGNTIYF. The CDR3 DNA reads as TGTGCCAGCAGCTTTCGACAGGGCGTATCTGGAAACACCATATATTTT.